Below are 25 T cell receptor beta chains sequenced from a single sample in a study of blood T cells in healthy people across ages. It was with a sample-barcoded 5' primer and a J-beta primer mix that a second PCR of roughly 7 to 11 cycles was run. Each CDR3 protein gets one entry after TCRdb re-called the 5' RACE reads with MiXCR. This sample has 730,000 or so distinct CDR3 sequences, with around 46% found just once. The source material was blood. The receptors shown here come from a woman aged 55 to 70 in good health.

This chain joins TRBV20-1 and TRBJ1-6, with TRBD1 matching over 7 bases. Germline V lookup: CDR1 DFQATT, CDR2 SNEGSKA (reference sequence). The CDR3 is 14 amino acids. V was clipped by 5 bases and J by 6 bases; unmatched bases: 7. CDR3 sequence reads: CSASSTGVNSPLHF. In nucleotides, the CDR3 is TGCAGTGCTTCTTCAACAGGGGTTAATTCACCCCTCCACTTT.

The rearrangement links TRBV30 to TRBJ1-2; D is perhaps TRBD1 (5 bases). From germline, CDR1 is GTSNPN and CDR2 SVGIG (reference sequence). The ends were cut back, 0 bases at V and 5 bases at J, with 16 bases in the middle. The CDR3 totals 15 residues. The CDR3 loop reads CAWSVPEGRWYGYTF. Here the CDR3 DNA reads TGTGCCTGGAGTGTACCGGAGGGGCGCTGGTATGGCTACACCTTC.

This clonotype appeared a few times. This chain links TRBV7-9 with TRBJ2-7; TRBD2 matches 7 bases. CDR3 size: 14 residues. With 10 bases clipped from V and 4 bases from J, the junction kept 13 bases outside the gene matches. Germline loops: CDR1 SEHNR, CDR2 FQNEAQ (reference sequence). The CDR3 sequence: CATKTGGSPYEQYF. CDR3 nucleotides: TGTGCCACCAAAACGGGGGGATCTCCTTACGAGCAGTACTTC. The full variable domain, completed using reference TRBV7-9 and TRBJ2-7, is DTGVSQNPRHKITKRGQNVTFRCDPISEHNRLYWYRQTLGQGPEFLTYFQNEAQLEKSRLLSDRFSAERPKGSFSTLEIQRTEQGDSAMYLCATKTGGSPYEQYFGPGTRLTVT.

With regard to this clonotype: The junction departs from germline at one end; a sequencing error may be responsible. The rearrangement links TRBV20-1 to TRBJ2-5; D gene unclear. Germline-derived CDR1 and CDR2 are DFQATT and SNEGSKA (reference sequence). The CDR3 contains 15 residues. The CDR3: CSARDGTQLQETRYF. In DNA, the CDR3 is TGCAGTGCTAGAGATGGCACACAGCTCCAAGAGACCCGGTACTTC.

This clonotype was counted only a few times. The chain links TRBV3-1 to TRBJ2-3; TRBD2 matches 7 bases. This CDR3 contains 16 residues. Germline CDR1 and CDR2: LGHDT and YNNKEL (reference sequence). The ends lost 4 bases at V and 6 bases at J; junction bases unmatched: 13. The CDR3 coding sequence is TGTGCCAGCAGCCCCGGTTTCCCGGGAGCGGGGGATACGCAGTATTTT. Amino acid sequence: CASSPGFPGAGDTQYF.

This clonotype has just a few counts. The genes are TRBV27 and TRBJ2-6; possibly TRBD2 for D (5 bases). The germline gives CDR1 MNHEY, CDR2 SMNVEV (reference sequence). With 5 bases removed from V and 1 base from J, the gap between germline ends came to 12 bases. CDR3 length: 16 residues. CDR3 nucleotides: TGTGCCAGCAGTCTACTTTCGGGGTCTGGGGCCAACGTCCTGACTTTC. Translation: CASSLLSGSGANVLTF.

V usage is TRBV4-2 and J usage is TRBJ2-2; 10 positions agree with TRBD2. The CDR3 is 15 residues long. J lost 3 bases, V lost 7 bases, and 5 bases had no gene match. CDR1 is LGHNA, CDR2 YNFKEQ, per germline. The chain's CDR3 is CASTLAGMDTGELFF. The CDR3 DNA is TGTGCCAGCACACTAGCGGGAATGGACACCGGGGAGCTGTTTTTT.

V usage is TRBV20-1 and J usage is TRBJ2-3, with 9 bases aligning to TRBD2. Germline V gene data show CDR1 as DFQATT and CDR2 as SNEGSKA (reference sequence). The CDR3 has 15 amino acids. V trimming: 2 bases; J trimming: 4 bases; junction bases outside the gene matches: 7. The CDR3 bases are TGCAGTGCTAGAAAAGCGGGAGGAGGTTCAGATACGCAGTATTTT. This codes for CSARKAGGGSDTQYF.

This chain uses TRBV11-2 with TRBJ2-7, with 7 bases aligning to TRBD2. The CDR3 runs to 14 residues. CDR1 is SGHAT and CDR2 is FQNNGV in the germline V gene. V was pared by 5 bases and J by 4 bases, with 8 bases of the junction left unmatched. As DNA, the CDR3 is TGTGCCAGCAGCCCAGCGGGGTGGGGGTACGAGCAGTACTTC. The encoded protein is CASSPAGWGYEQYF.

This CDR3 reads CASRPPGTGCEQYF. The DNA of the CDR3 is TGTGCCAGCAGGCCCCCCGGGACAGGGTGCGAGCAGTACTTC. The genes are TRBV6-2 or TRBV6-3 and TRBJ2-7; 9 bases fit TRBD1. Trimming at V came to 6 bases and at J to 6 bases, leaving 9 bases not matched to a gene. Germline assignment: CDR1 MNHEY and CDR2 SVGEGT. The CDR3 has 14 residues.

This clonotype was detected only a few times. V usage is TRBV6-5 and J usage is TRBJ2-1, with TRBD2 matching 8 bases. V was clipped by 0 bases and J by 7 bases; unmatched bases: 11. The CDR3 is 17 residues long. The germline V gene has CDR1 MNHEY and CDR2 SVGAGI. CDR3: CASSYSMGGGQWNEQFF. The CDR3 nucleotides read TGTGCCAGCAGTTACTCGATGGGCGGGGGGCAGTGGAATGAGCAGTTCTTC.

The table lists this clonotype with a few counts. V is TRBV5-1 and J is TRBJ2-2; a weak D match, TRBD2 (5 bases). The V and J ends lost 1 base and 0 bases respectively, with 19 bases between them. This CDR3 contains 19 residues. In germline, CDR1 is SGHRS, CDR2 YFSETQ. The CDR3 nucleotides are TGCGCCAGCAGCTTGAGGCTAGCAGAGCAACCCGCGAACACCGGGGAGCTGTTTTTT. Translation gives CASSLRLAEQPANTGELFF.

About this clonotype itself: A much larger clone lies one base from this, so it may be a read error. The V gene is TRBV29-1, the J gene TRBJ2-5; 8 bases line up with TRBD2. Germline V gives CDR1 SQVTM, CDR2 ANQGSEA. V lost 7 bases and J lost 3; bases outside the gene matches: 7. The CDR3 has 13 amino acids. CDR3 sequence (DNA): TGCAGCGCTGCGACTAGCGCTGAAGAGACCCAGTACTTC. Its protein product is CSAATSAEETQYF.

The chain joins TRBV20-1 to TRBJ2-5; D unresolved. Germline lookup yields CDR1 DFQATT and CDR2 SNEGSKA (reference sequence). The germline V and J ends were trimmed by 3 bases and 5 bases, with 7 bases remaining between them. The CDR3 has 11 amino acids. CDR3 sequence: CSARRTETQYF. The CDR3 region has the DNA TGCAGTGCTAGGAGAACGGAGACCCAGTACTTC.

Turning to this clonotype: At one end, the junction sequence differs from germline, possibly due to a read error. The genes are TRBV7-2 and TRBJ2-1; D perhaps matches TRBD2 (6 bases). The CDR3 has 16 residues. Germline assignment: CDR1 SGHTA and CDR2 FQGNSA. CDR3 coding DNA: TGTGCCAACAGCGCAGCGGCGGACGGGAGAAGTAATGAGCAGTTCTTC. It translates to CANSAAADGRSNEQFF.

Points on this clonotype: A much more abundant neighbour one base away suggests this may be a read error. V and J are TRBV5-1 and TRBJ1-5; possibly TRBD1 for D (6 bases). Germline CDR1 reads SGHRS; CDR2 reads YFSETQ. This CDR3 comprises 14 residues. Trimming stripped 2 bases from V and 9 bases from J, with 15 bases between. The CDR3 DNA reads as TGCGCCAGCAGCTTAGGCACCGACAGGCGGCCCCAGCATTTT. This gives the protein CASSLGTDRRPQHF.

The chain is built from TRBV20-1 and TRBJ2-7; D gene ambiguous. V was trimmed by 0 bases and J by 3 bases, leaving 9 bases between them. Germline V lookup: CDR1 DFQATT, CDR2 SNEGSKA (reference sequence). There are 13 residues in the CDR3. This CDR3 is CSARDRRSYEQYF. In DNA, the CDR3 is TGCAGTGCTAGAGACCGACGGAGCTACGAGCAGTACTTC.

This clonotype was observed at least ten times. The J gene is TRBJ2-1, the V gene TRBV20-1, with 8 nucleotides matching TRBD2. The CDR3 is 15 amino acids. Trimming cost V 5 bases and J 7 bases; bases outside gene matches: 13. Germline-derived CDR1 and CDR2 are DFQATT and SNEGSKA (reference sequence). The CDR3 DNA reads as TGCAGTGCTTCGGCCAAGCGGGGGCACCATAATGAGCAGTTCTTC. Amino acid sequence: CSASAKRGHHNEQFF.

This clonotype was picked up many times. The rearrangement links TRBV29-1 to TRBJ2-7; 8 bases align to TRBD1. The V gene end was trimmed by 1 base and the J gene end by 7 bases; junction bases not matched to a gene: 9. In germline, CDR1 is SQVTM, CDR2 ANQGSEA. The CDR3 has 14 amino acids. CDR3 coding DNA: TGCAGCGTTGAAGTCACAGGGGGGCCGATTGAGCAGTACTTC. As protein: CSVEVTGGPIEQYF.

There are a few counts of this clonotype. The chain carries TRBV24-1 and TRBJ2-5; 8 nucleotides match TRBD2. This CDR3 region has 15 residues. J was trimmed by 2 bases and V by 2 bases; bases with no gene match: 3. Looked up from germline, CDR1 is KGHDR and CDR2 is SFDVKD. This CDR3 is CATSDSLAGQETQYF. The CDR3 DNA reads as TGTGCCACCAGTGATTCGCTAGCGGGTCAAGAGACCCAGTACTTC.

The chain is built from TRBV6-1 and TRBJ2-7, with D perhaps matching TRBD1 (6 bases). Germline V gives CDR1 MNHNS, CDR2 SASEGT. Between the trimmed V and J ends, which lost 4 bases and 4 bases, there was a span of 11 bases. This CDR3 has 13 amino acids. The CDR3 region has the DNA TGTGCCAGCAGTGCCACGACAGGTTACGAGCAGTACTTC. It specifies CASSATTGYEQYF.

On this clonotype: It may be a read error: a sequence one base away is much more abundant. CDR3 coding DNA: TGCGGCGTTGTCATCGGGGGCGATACGCAGTATTTT. Residues: CGVVIGGDTQYF. This sequence joins TRBV29-1 and TRBJ2-3; either TRBD1 or TRBD2 may fit D (6 bases each). The CDR3 loop spans 12 amino acids. Germline V gives CDR1 SQVTM, CDR2 ANQGSEA.

The chain joins TRBV4-1 to TRBJ2-3; unclear D gene. Germline CDR1 MGHRA, CDR2 YSYEKL. The CDR3 length is 12 residues. V gave up 5 bases and J gave up 8 bases, with 11 bases separating them. The CDR3: CASSYAAGTQYF. The CDR3 bases are TGCGCCAGCAGCTACGCGGCAGGTACGCAGTATTTT.

The count of this clonotype is one. This chain links TRBV6-6 with TRBJ2-7; D is perhaps TRBD1 or TRBD2 (6 bases each). CDR3 size: 15 residues. Germline CDR1 MNHNY, CDR2 SVGAGI (reference sequence). V lost 4 bases to trimming and J lost 1 base, with 14 bases between them. CDR3 amino acids: CASSSPGAGSYEQYF. CDR3 DNA: TGTGCCAGCAGTTCCCCGGGGGCAGGGTCCTACGAGCAGTACTTC.

The chain recombines TRBV30 with TRBJ1-1; D is perhaps TRBD1 (6 bases). In germline, CDR1 is GTSNPN, CDR2 SVGIG (reference sequence). The CDR3 sequence is 17 residues long. The V gene lost 1 base and the J gene lost 5 bases, with 23 bases spanning the gap. CDR3 sequence reads: CAWSDRVGAQGKTEAFF. The CDR3 DNA sequence: TGTGCCTGGAGTGACAGGGTCGGGGCACAGGGAAAGACTGAAGCTTTCTTT. The variable domain in full, completed from reference TRBV30 and TRBJ1-1, reads SQTIHQWPATLVQPVGSPLSLECTVEGTSNPNLYWYRQAAGRGLQLLFYSVGIGQISSEVPQNLSASRPQDRQFILSSKKLLLSDSGFYLCAWSDRVGAQGKTEAFFGQGTRLTVV.